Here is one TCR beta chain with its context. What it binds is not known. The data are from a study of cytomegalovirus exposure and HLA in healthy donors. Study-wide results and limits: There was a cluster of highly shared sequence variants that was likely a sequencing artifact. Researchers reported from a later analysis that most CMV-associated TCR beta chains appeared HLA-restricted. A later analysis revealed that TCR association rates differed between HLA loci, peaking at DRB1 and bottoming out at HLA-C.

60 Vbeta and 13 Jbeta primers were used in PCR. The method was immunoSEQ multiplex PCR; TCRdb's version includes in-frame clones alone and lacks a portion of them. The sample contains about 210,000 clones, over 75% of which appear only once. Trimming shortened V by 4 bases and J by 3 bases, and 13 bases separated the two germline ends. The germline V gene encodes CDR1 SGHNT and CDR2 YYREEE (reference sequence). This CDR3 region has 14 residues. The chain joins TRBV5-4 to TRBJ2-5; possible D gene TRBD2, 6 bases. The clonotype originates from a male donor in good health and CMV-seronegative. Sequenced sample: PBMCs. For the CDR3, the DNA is TGTGCCAGCAGCCTGGGACTCGAGGAAGAGACCCAGTACTTC. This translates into CASSLGLEEETQYF.